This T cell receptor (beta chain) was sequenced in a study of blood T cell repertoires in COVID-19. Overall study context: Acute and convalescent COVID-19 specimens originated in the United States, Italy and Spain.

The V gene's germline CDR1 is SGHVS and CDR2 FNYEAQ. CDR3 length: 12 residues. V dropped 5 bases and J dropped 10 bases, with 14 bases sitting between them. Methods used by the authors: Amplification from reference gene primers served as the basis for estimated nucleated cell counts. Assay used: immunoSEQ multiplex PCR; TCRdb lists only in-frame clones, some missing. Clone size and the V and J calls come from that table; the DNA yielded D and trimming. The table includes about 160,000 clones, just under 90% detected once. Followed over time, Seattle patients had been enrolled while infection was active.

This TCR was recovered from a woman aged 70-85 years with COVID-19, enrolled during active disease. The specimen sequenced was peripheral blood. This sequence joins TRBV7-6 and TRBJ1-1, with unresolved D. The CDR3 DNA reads TGTGCCAGCAGCCCACTCCAGGAGGGAGCTTTCTTT. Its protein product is CASSPLQEGAFF.